Below, 12 T cell receptor beta chains from the same sample are listed, as sequenced in a study of human T cells and chemical hapten exposure. Each CDR3 protein gets one entry after TCRdb re-called the RACE reads with MiXCR. The sample lists 95,000 to 150,000 distinct CDR3 sequences; 13% were seen once. Time point reported: pre-sensitization, week 0. As for treatment: therapeutic diphenylcyclopropenone sensitization with weekly scalp DPC. Source: whole blood, taken in connection with sensitization to the hapten diphenylcyclopropenone (DPC). These receptors were taken from a woman younger than 35 with alopecia areata. Some clones in this sample may be carry-over from other donors' samples.

This clonotype was observed a single time. The chain carries TRBV28 and TRBJ1-2, with 7 bases identical to TRBD1. The germline V gene has CDR1 MDHEN and CDR2 SYDVKM. The J segment lost 8 bases and the V segment lost 5 bases, leaving 8 bases of the junction unmatched. The CDR3 is 13 residues long. The DNA for the CDR3 is TGTGCCAGCAGTCTACAGGGGACGAGGGGCTACACCTTC. Residues: CASSLQGTRGYTF.

The chain is built from TRBV27 and TRBJ1-3, with D unresolved. Trimming took off 0 bases at V and 0 bases at J, with 12 bases between the two ends. The germline CDR1 and CDR2 sequences are MNHEY and SMNVEV (reference sequence). The CDR3 covers 17 residues. Here the CDR3 reads CASSLSGGLSSGNTIYF. CDR3 DNA: TGTGCCAGCAGTTTATCTGGCGGCTTGAGCTCTGGAAACACCATATATTTT.

The table lists this clonotype with many counts. The chain joins TRBV6-5 to TRBJ1-3; D is ambiguous. With 10 bases removed from V and 4 bases from J, the gap between germline ends came to 8 bases. Per the germline V gene, CDR1 is MNHEY and CDR2 is SVGAGI. CDR3 size: 11 residues. In nucleotides, the CDR3 is TGTGCCACCCTACGGGGAAACACCATATATTTT. Translation: CATLRGNTIYF.

The sample holds a few counts of this clonotype. This rearrangement joins TRBV7-2 to TRBJ2-1, with TRBD1 identical over 7 bases. V lost 5 bases, J lost 7 bases, and 11 bases stayed unmatched. This CDR3 region has 15 residues. Germline CDR1 and CDR2: SGHTA and FQGNSA. The CDR3 DNA follows: TGTGCCAGCAGCCGCCGACAGGGTCTGGTGAATGAGCAGTTCTTC. Translated, it gives CASSRRQGLVNEQFF.

As to this clonotype: At one of its ends the junction is not consistent with the germline gene, which may arise from a read error. The CDR3 coding sequence is TGTGCCAGCACCTTAAGACTATTTCAGGATACGCAGTATTTT. Translation gives CASTLRLFQDTQYF. The chain combines TRBV7-7 with TRBJ2-3; TRBD2 is a possible D gene (5 bases). Germline V gives CDR1 SSHAT, CDR2 FNYEAQ (reference sequence). This CDR3 is built from 14 residues. The full variable domain, completed using reference TRBV7-7 and TRBJ2-3, is GAGVSQSPRYKVTKRGQDVTLRCDPISSHATLYWYQQALGQGPEFLTYFNYEAQPDKSGLPSDRFSAERPEGSISTLTIQRTEQRDSAMYRCASTLRLFQDTQYFGPGTRLTVL.

J is TRBJ2-7 and V is TRBV2, with 8 bases fitting TRBD1. The CDR3 loop spans 14 amino acids. Germline V gene lookup returns CDR1 SNHLY and CDR2 FYNNEI. With V trimmed by 6 bases and J by 5 bases, 9 bases remained unmatched. In DNA form, the CDR3 reads TGTGCCAGCAGCCCTGGGACAGGCCTCCACGAGCAGTACTTC. Translation gives CASSPGTGLHEQYF. Using reference TRBV2 and TRBJ2-7 for the parts outside the CDR3, the full variable domain is EPEVTQTPSHQVTQMGQEVILRCVPISNHLYFYWYRQILGQKVEFLVSFYNNEISEKSEIFDDQFSVERPDGSNFTLKIRSTKLEDSAMYFCASSPGTGLHEQYFGPGTRLTVT.

The V call is TRBV6-2 or TRBV6-3, the J call TRBJ2-6; 7 positions agree with TRBD1. J gave up 0 bases and V 6 bases, and 2 bases lay outside the gene matches. The CDR3 covers 15 residues. CDR1 MNHEY and CDR2 SVGEGT come from the germline V gene. Here the CDR3 DNA reads TGTGCCAGCAGCCACAGGGGCTCTGGGGCCAACGTCCTGACTTTC. Its protein product is CASSHRGSGANVLTF.

The table lists this clonotype with many counts. The chain joins TRBV7-8 to TRBJ2-3, with a tentative D call TRBD2 (6 bases). The CDR3 contains 15 residues. Germline V gene data show CDR1 as SGHVS and CDR2 as FQNEAQ. V shed 5 bases and J shed 2 bases, with 14 bases lying between them. DNA for the CDR3: TGTGCCAGCAGCCCCGCGGGACTCTTCACAGATACGCAGTATTTT. This gives the protein CASSPAGLFTDTQYF.

This clonotype appeared a few times. CDR3 sequence reads: CSVLAYEQFF. For the CDR3, the DNA is TGCAGCGTCCTAGCCTATGAGCAGTTCTTC. The genes are TRBV29-1 and TRBJ2-1; tentatively, D is TRBD2 (5 bases). CDR1 is SQVTM and CDR2 is ANQGSEA in the germline V gene. The V end lost 6 bases, the J end lost 8 bases, and 8 bases lay between the germline ends. The CDR3 loop spans 10 amino acids.

This clonotype was observed a few times. This chain uses TRBV24-1 with TRBJ1-1; D not certain. The CDR3 runs to 12 residues. Germline V gives CDR1 KGHDR, CDR2 SFDVKD. Trimming stripped 6 bases from V and 7 bases from J, with 11 bases between. The CDR3 DNA is TGTGCCACCAGTAGAGGTGTGGGTGAAGCTTTCTTT. Amino acid sequence: CATSRGVGEAFF.

The CDR3 sequence is CSARADRGLYNSPLHF. The CDR3, as DNA: TGCAGTGCTAGAGCGGACAGGGGGCTCTATAATTCACCCCTCCACTTT. The V and J genes are TRBV20-1 and TRBJ1-6; TRBD1 matches 11 bases. CDR3 size: 16 residues. V lost 1 base, J lost 3 bases, and 2 bases stayed unmatched. Germline lookup yields CDR1 DFQATT and CDR2 SNEGSKA (reference sequence).

This clonotype was seen many times. The gene calls are TRBV4-2 and TRBJ1-5; D gene uncertain. Looked up from germline, CDR1 is LGHNA and CDR2 is YNFKEQ. V was pared by 0 bases and J by 5 bases, with 5 bases between. CDR3 length: 13 residues. CDR3 in amino acids: CASSQDGDQPQHF. CDR3 DNA: TGTGCCAGCAGCCAAGACGGGGATCAGCCCCAGCATTTT.